There are a few counts of the clone carrying this T cell receptor beta chain. Its antigen remains unidentified. Amplification of TCR beta CDR3 regions was performed using RNA transcripts as template. Initially, a first-round RT-PCR of the TCR CDR3 employed the HTBI primer set. In TCRdb, the multiplex PCR reads were re-called with MiXCR into one record per CDR3 protein. The table has 370,000 or so distinct CDR3 sequences, around an eighth seen once; the top ten hold under 25%. These data come from a study of T cells in Graves' hyperthyroidism and ophthalmopathy. General study results and limits: The model foresaw ophthalmopathy a median roughly 6.5 months prior to onset.

Uncontrolled infection, other autoimmune disease, pregnancy or lactation excluded patients. CDR1 is GTSNPN, CDR2 SVGIG, per germline (reference sequence). This CDR3 has 15 residues. Trimming shortened V by 0 bases and J by 8 bases, and 14 bases separated the two germline ends. The source material was blood. This sequence was found in a man aged 25-45 years with Graves' hyperthyroidism that later progressed to Graves' ophthalmopathy. The rearrangement joins TRBV30 to TRBJ1-6; TRBD1 might be the D (6 bases). CDR3 bases: TGTGCCTGGAGTGTACGAGGGGGGGGGTATTCACCCCTCCACTTT. The encoded protein is CAWSVRGGGYSPLHF.